One sample yielded the 10 T cell receptor beta chains listed below, sequenced in a study of HIV-infected patients and healthy controls. TCRdb reprocessed the 5' RACE reads with MiXCR, giving one entry per CDR3 protein. Among about 67,000 distinct CDR3 sequences listed, about 16% were seen once. Sequenced: CD4+ T cells from blood. The receptors originated from a human donor in good health.

For the CDR3, the DNA is TGTGCCAGCAGTGACAGCAACAGGGCTTACAATGAGCAGTTCTTC. Translated, it gives CASSDSNRAYNEQFF. This rearrangement joins TRBV6-4 to TRBJ2-1; a weak D match, TRBD1 (6 bases). Germline V CDR1 and CDR2: MRHNA, SNTAGT. CDR3 length equals 15 residues. V gave up 2 bases and J gave up 4 bases, with 12 bases separating them.

This clonotype was counted ten times or more. The chain joins TRBV10-3 to TRBJ1-1; unclear D gene. Per the germline V gene, CDR1 is ENHRY and CDR2 is SYGVKD. V was shortened by 8 bases and J by 2 bases, with 15 bases between the two germline ends. This CDR3 is built from 14 residues. CDR3 nucleotides: TGTGCCATCGGGAGGCCGCAGCCTAACACTGAAGCTTTCTTT. Translation: CAIGRPQPNTEAFF.

The gene calls are TRBV20-1 and TRBJ1-4; possibly TRBD1 for D (5 bases). The CDR3 has 12 residues. The V gene's germline CDR1 is DFQATT and CDR2 SNEGSKA (reference sequence). The CDR3 nucleotides read TGCATAGTGGGGGTGGGAGGAGAAAAACTGTTTTTT. Protein sequence: CIVGVGGEKLFF.

This clonotype was recorded at least ten times. The rearrangement uses TRBV18 and TRBJ1-1; 7 nucleotides agree with TRBD1. The CDR3 totals 14 residues. Germline trimming cut 3 bases from V and 5 bases from J; bases unmatched to any gene: 6. In germline, CDR1 is KGHSH, CDR2 LQKENI. This CDR3 is CASSPRDSSTEAFF. The CDR3, as DNA: TGTGCCAGCTCACCCCGGGACAGCTCAACTGAAGCTTTCTTT.

This clonotype showed up many times. The chain recombines TRBV28 with TRBJ1-2; the D is unclear. CDR3 length: 14 residues. V gave up 6 bases and J gave up 7 bases, with 18 bases separating them. CDR1 is MDHEN, CDR2 SYDVKM, per germline. CDR3 in amino acids: CASRPIGGAGGYTF. The CDR3 coding sequence is TGTGCCAGCAGGCCCATAGGAGGTGCGGGTGGCTACACCTTC.

This chain joins TRBV19 and TRBJ1-3; no reliable D call. From germline, CDR1 is LNHDA and CDR2 SQIVND (reference sequence). The CDR3 is 16 amino acids. V gave up 5 bases and J gave up 0 bases, with 14 bases separating them. The CDR3 loop is CASSLAALSSGNTIYF. For the CDR3, the DNA is TGTGCCAGTAGTTTGGCGGCTCTGAGCTCTGGAAACACCATATATTTT.

This clonotype was found a few times. V and J are TRBV5-6 and TRBJ1-1, with no clear D. V shed 1 base and J shed 5 bases, with 15 bases lying between them. This CDR3 contains 15 residues. Germline CDR1 reads SGHDT; CDR2 reads YYEEEE. The CDR3 sequence is CASSLPTGVRTEAFF. CDR3 in DNA: TGTGCCAGCAGCTTGCCGACGGGCGTTAGGACTGAAGCTTTCTTT. Drawing the rest from reference TRBV5-6 and TRBJ1-1, the complete variable domain is DAGVTQSPTHLIKTRGQQVTLRCSPKSGHDTVSWYQQALGQGPQFIFQYYEEEERQRGNFPDRFSGHQFPNYSSELNVNALLLGDSALYLCASSLPTGVRTEAFFGQGTRLTVV.

The chain recombines TRBV19 with TRBJ2-2; D may be TRBD1 (6 bases). The germline gives CDR1 LNHDA, CDR2 SQIVND (reference sequence). This CDR3 comprises 14 residues. Trimming cost V 4 bases and J 4 bases, with 10 bases left between them. CDR3 nucleotide sequence: TGTGCCAGTAGTACAAGACAGGTCACCGGGGAGCTGTTTTTT. Amino acid sequence: CASSTRQVTGELFF.

The rearrangement links TRBV5-1 to TRBJ2-4; 10 bases fit TRBD1. This CDR3 comprises 14 residues. From germline, CDR1 is SGHRS and CDR2 YFSETQ. V lost 3 bases to trimming and J lost 13 bases; unmatched junction nucleotides: 10. The CDR3 DNA sequence: TGCGCCAGCAGCTCGCGGACAGGGGGGTTCAAACAGTACTTC. Translating it yields CASSSRTGGFKQYF.

This clonotype appeared many times. The V call is TRBV7-2, the J call TRBJ1-1, with 7 nucleotides matching TRBD1. The trim removed 4 bases at V and 0 bases at J, leaving 5 bases unmatched. The V gene's germline CDR1 is SGHTA and CDR2 FQGNSA. The CDR3 loop spans 15 amino acids. The CDR3 DNA follows: TGTGCCAGCAGCTCCCAGACAGGGATGAACACTGAAGCTTTCTTT. The encoded protein is CASSSQTGMNTEAFF.